The clone carrying this T cell receptor (beta chain) showed up many times. Antigen unknown. The data were obtained in a study of T-cell reconstitution after alpha-beta-depleted transplantation in children. Broader study findings: The high TCRbeta diversity at day 60 in some patients came from surviving recipient T cells and thymic progenitors. Among T cells one year after transplant, newly produced cells accounted for most counts and diversity. Approximately two months post-transplant, alpha-beta T cells reportedly originated from several hundred expanded graft clones.

V lost 6 bases, J lost 4 bases, and 11 bases stayed unmatched. Germline assignment: CDR1 MNHNS and CDR2 SASEGT. This CDR3 spans 15 amino acids. Unique molecular identifiers featured in how the TCRbeta library was prepared. TCRdb called the PCR reads again in MiXCR, with one record for every CDR3 protein. The sample includes about 170,000 distinct CDR3 sequences, 11% of them seen just once. The sequence came from a boy aged 2 to 10 with acute myeloid leukemia, due to receive a stem cell transplant. J is TRBJ1-1 and V is TRBV6-1; TRBD1 agrees at 7 bases. Specimen: PBMCs, collected before TCRalphabeta/CD19-depleted stem cell transplant. The CDR3 DNA sequence: TGTGCCAGCAGAGAAAGACAGGGCGGGTTCACTGAAGCTTTCTTT. It translates to CASRERQGGFTEAFF.